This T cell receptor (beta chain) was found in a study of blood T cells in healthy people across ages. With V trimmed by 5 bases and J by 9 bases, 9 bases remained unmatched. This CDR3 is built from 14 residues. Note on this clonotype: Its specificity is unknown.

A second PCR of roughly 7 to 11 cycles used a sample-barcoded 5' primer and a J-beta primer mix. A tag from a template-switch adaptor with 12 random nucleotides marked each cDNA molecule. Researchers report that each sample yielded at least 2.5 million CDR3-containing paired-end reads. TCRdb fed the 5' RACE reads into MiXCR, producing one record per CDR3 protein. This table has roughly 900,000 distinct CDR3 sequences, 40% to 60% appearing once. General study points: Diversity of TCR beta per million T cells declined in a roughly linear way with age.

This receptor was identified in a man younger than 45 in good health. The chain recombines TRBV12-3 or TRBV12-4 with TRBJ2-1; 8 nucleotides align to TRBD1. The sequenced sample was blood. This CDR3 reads CASSRGQGLSEQFF. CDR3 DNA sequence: TGTGCCAGCAGTCGTGGACAGGGTCTCAGTGAGCAGTTCTTC.